The 9 T cell receptor beta chains given below trace back to one sample, sequenced in a study of blood T cell repertoires in COVID-19. TCRdb's copy holds only in-frame clones and misses some; the assay was immunoSEQ multiplex PCR. This table holds fewer than 200,000 clones, 81% found once. The sequencing input was peripheral blood. The receptors were sampled from a woman aged 40 to 50 with COVID-19, enrolled during active disease.

V usage is TRBV5-4 and J usage is TRBJ2-3; 8 bases fit TRBD2. With V trimmed by 4 bases and J by 2 bases, 9 bases remained unmatched. The CDR3 contains 16 residues. Germline CDR1 SGHNT, CDR2 YYREEE (reference sequence). The CDR3 loop reads CASSNPLAEVTDTQYF. The CDR3 DNA sequence: TGTGCCAGCAGCAACCCACTAGCGGAAGTCACAGATACGCAGTATTTT.

J is TRBJ2-3 and V is TRBV5-4; D may be TRBD2 (6 bases). Germline V gene lookup returns CDR1 SGHNT and CDR2 YYREEE (reference sequence). The CDR3 runs 15 residues. V lost 3 bases and J 5 bases, leaving 16 bases between the germline ends. DNA of the CDR3: TGTGCCAGCAGCTGGACGAGCCGGGGGTTAGATACGCAGTATTTT. Translating it yields CASSWTSRGLDTQYF.

The rearrangement links TRBV15 to TRBJ2-1, with D perhaps matching TRBD2 (5 bases). The V end was cut by 3 bases, the J end by 6 bases, with 9 bases between. The length of the CDR3 is 13 residues. Germline CDR1 is LNHNV and CDR2 is YYDKDF (reference sequence). The DNA of the CDR3 is TGTGCCACCAGCAGTGGACGGGGCAATGAGCAGTTCTTC. Its translation is CATSSGRGNEQFF.

Here the CDR3 reads CASSQMAGPYNEQFF. Written as DNA, the CDR3 is TGTGCCAGCAGCCAAATGGCGGGACCATACAATGAGCAGTTCTTC. The rearrangement links TRBV3-1 (or the pseudogene TRBV3-2) to TRBJ2-1; D might be TRBD2 (6 bases). The V and J ends lost 2 bases and 4 bases respectively, with 12 bases between them. Germline V gives CDR1 LGHDT, CDR2 YNNKEL (reference sequence). CDR3 length: 15 residues.

The chain couples TRBV10-2 to TRBJ2-5; the D gene is possibly TRBD2 (6 bases). CDR3 length equals 15 residues. Germline V gene lookup returns CDR1 WSHSY and CDR2 SAAADI. V was cut by 3 bases and J by 7 bases, with 18 bases left in between. The CDR3, as DNA: TGCGCCAGCAGTGAATTCGGGGGATCAAAGGGGACCCAGTACTTC. Its translation is CASSEFGGSKGTQYF.

V and J are TRBV7-2 and TRBJ1-2; D gene uncertain. Between the trimmed V and J ends, which lost 6 bases and 6 bases, there was a span of 11 bases. This CDR3 has 12 residues. Germline V CDR1 and CDR2: SGHTA, FQGNSA. The CDR3 spells CASRSGFNGYTF. The CDR3 DNA reads as TGTGCCAGCAGATCCGGGTTTAATGGCTACACCTTC.

The chain recombines TRBV11-2 with TRBJ2-2; the D is unclear. V dropped 3 bases and J dropped 6 bases, with 8 bases sitting between them. Germline V gives CDR1 SGHAT, CDR2 FQNNGV. The CDR3 consists of 13 residues. As DNA, the CDR3 is TGTGCCAGCAGCTTGTTTGCAGCCGGGGAGCTGTTTTTT. Protein product: CASSLFAAGELFF.

The rearrangement links TRBV4-2 to TRBJ2-3, with TRBD2 identical over 7 bases. CDR3 length equals 16 residues. Unmatched junction bases numbered 7, after V lost 0 bases and J lost 4 bases. Per germline, CDR1 LGHNA and CDR2 YNFKEQ. The CDR3 sequence: CASSQDWREKADTQYF. The DNA of the CDR3 is TGTGCCAGCAGCCAAGATTGGCGGGAGAAAGCAGATACGCAGTATTTT.

V is TRBV28 and J is TRBJ2-7; 12 bases are a match to TRBD2. The trim removed 10 bases at V and 2 bases at J, leaving 3 bases unmatched. Germline CDR1 MDHEN, CDR2 SYDVKM. The CDR3 loop spans 13 amino acids. The CDR3 DNA reads TGTGCCATCAGACTAGCGGGAGCCTACGAGCAGTACTTC. It codes for CAIRLAGAYEQYF.